A single sample is the source of the 32 T cell receptor beta chains below, sequenced in a study of blood T cell repertoires in COVID-19. Profiled with immunoSEQ multiplex PCR; TCRdb holds only in-frame clones, not every one. The sample lists some 320,000 clones; roughly nine tenths were seen once. Sequenced: PBMCs or T cells enriched from blood (not recorded which). All receptors come from a man in his sixties who had recovered from COVID-19.

The J gene is TRBJ2-3, the V gene TRBV5-1, with 9 positions matching TRBD2. The CDR3 is 14 amino acids. After removal of 5 bases from V and 4 bases from J, the junction contained 5 bases not matched to a gene. Germline CDR1 and CDR2: SGHRS and YFSETQ. CDR3 sequence reads: CASRLAGEADTQYF. CDR3 sequence (DNA): TGCGCCAGCAGGTTAGCGGGAGAGGCAGATACGCAGTATTTT. The full variable domain, its missing parts supplied by reference TRBV5-1 and TRBJ2-3, is KAGVTQTPRYLIKTRGQQVTLSCSPISGHRSVSWYQQTPGQGLQFLFEYFSETQRNKGNFPGRFSGRQFSNSRSEMNVSTLELGDSALYLCASRLAGEADTQYFGPGTRLTVL.

The genes are TRBV7-9 and TRBJ2-3, with 7 bases lining up with TRBD2. Trimming at V came to 3 bases and at J to 0 bases, leaving 6 bases not matched to a gene. CDR1 is SEHNR, CDR2 FQNEAQ, per germline (reference sequence). This CDR3 has 16 residues. The CDR3 region is CASSLGAGTSTDTQYF. Written as DNA, the CDR3 is TGTGCCAGCAGCTTGGGAGCGGGAACAAGCACAGATACGCAGTATTTT.

The chain combines TRBV27 with TRBJ1-1; no clear D gene. CDR3 length: 12 residues. Trimming stripped 6 bases from V and 11 bases from J, with 16 bases between. Per germline, CDR1 MNHEY and CDR2 SMNVEV (reference sequence). The CDR3 DNA sequence: TGTGCCAGCAGCTCCCGGGCCGGAGGCGCTTTCTTT. Protein: CASSSRAGGAFF.

The chain is built from TRBV7-9 and TRBJ2-5, with a tentative D call TRBD2 (6 bases). Per the germline V gene, CDR1 is SEHNR and CDR2 is FQNEAQ (reference sequence). The V end lost 5 bases, the J end lost 1 base, and 17 bases lay between the germline ends. The CDR3 totals 16 residues. The CDR3 reads CASSLKVAGLQETQYF. The CDR3 DNA sequence: TGTGCCAGCAGCCTCAAAGTGGCGGGGCTCCAAGAGACCCAGTACTTC.

The table lists this clone with a few counts. The rearrangement links TRBV24-1 to TRBJ2-2; the D is unclear. V lost 9 bases and J lost 7, with 5 bases in between. Germline V CDR1 and CDR2: KGHDR, SFDVKD. CDR3 size: 10 residues. The DNA of the CDR3 is TGTGCCACCTTCAGCGGGGAGCTGTTTTTT. Protein sequence: CATFSGELFF.

This rearrangement joins TRBV5-1 to TRBJ2-5; perhaps TRBD2 as D (7 bases). From germline, CDR1 is SGHRS and CDR2 YFSETQ. Trimming left V 2 bases short and J 1 base short, with 12 bases between. The CDR3 is 15 residues long. The CDR3 region is CASSLWGGSQETQYF. In nucleotides, the CDR3 is TGCGCCAGCAGCTTATGGGGGGGCTCCCAAGAGACCCAGTACTTC.

The chain is built from TRBV27 and TRBJ1-4, with TRBD1 identical over 9 bases. Germline V CDR1 and CDR2: MNHEY, SMNVEV (reference sequence). CDR3 length equals 16 residues. V trimming: 6 bases; J trimming: 3 bases; junction bases outside the gene matches: 8. The CDR3 DNA sequence: TGTGCCAGCAGCCGCACAGGGGGCGCTTCTAATGAAAAACTGTTTTTT. It yields the protein CASSRTGGASNEKLFF.

This clone was counted a few times. The chain has TRBV14 and TRBJ1-3; possibly TRBD1 for D (5 bases). The length of the CDR3 is 13 residues. V gave up 4 bases and J gave up 11 bases, with 15 bases separating them. From germline, CDR1 is SGHDN and CDR2 FVKESK. The CDR3 loop is CASSPGLLRAIYF. In DNA form, the CDR3 reads TGTGCCAGCAGCCCGGGACTGCTTCGCGCCATATATTTT.

The V and J genes are TRBV15 and TRBJ2-7; 7 positions agree with TRBD2. Trimming at V came to 1 base and at J to 3 bases, leaving 3 bases not matched to a gene. This CDR3 has 14 amino acids. Germline V CDR1 and CDR2: LNHNV, YYDKDF (reference sequence). In nucleotides, the CDR3 is TGTGCCACCAGCAGAGGGGGCGGGAGCTACGAGCAGTACTTC. It codes for CATSRGGGSYEQYF.

The chain couples TRBV5-6 to TRBJ2-2, with D possibly TRBD1 on 6 matching bases. The CDR3 runs to 18 residues. Germline V gene data show CDR1 as SGHDT and CDR2 as YYEEEE. Between the trimmed V and J ends, which lost 2 bases and 0 bases, there was a span of 17 bases. The CDR3: CASSLIRWGLANTGELFF. For the CDR3, the DNA is TGTGCCAGCAGCTTAATACGTTGGGGGCTCGCGAACACCGGGGAGCTGTTTTTT.

This chain links TRBV27 with TRBJ1-6; tentatively, D is TRBD1 (5 bases). This CDR3 spans 20 amino acids. Trimming cost V 7 bases and J 10 bases, with 35 bases left between them. CDR1 MNHEY and CDR2 SMNVEV come from the germline V gene (reference sequence). The CDR3 DNA reads TGTGCCAGCACCTCCAGGGCAGACGCCCGCGGGGGAAGGGCAGGGTCACCCCTCCACTTT. It is translated as CASTSRADARGGRAGSPLHF.

The chain couples TRBV7-9 to TRBJ1-2; 7 bases are a match to TRBD1. The germline CDR1 and CDR2 sequences are SEHNR and FQNEAQ (reference sequence). V shed 0 bases, J shed 1 base, and the junction held 2 bases outside the gene matches. This CDR3 is built from 15 residues. CDR3 amino acids: CASSLADRVNYGYTF. CDR3 DNA: TGTGCCAGCAGCTTAGCAGACAGGGTTAACTATGGCTACACCTTC.

The chain employs TRBV18 and TRBJ1-4; D perhaps matches TRBD1 (6 bases). There are 15 residues in the CDR3. V shed 4 bases and J shed 5 bases, with 14 bases lying between them. CDR1 and CDR2 (germline): KGHSH, LQKENI. CDR3 DNA: TGTGCCAGCTCACTACTGCCGGGGGGCAATGAAAAACTGTTTTTT. Its protein product is CASSLLPGGNEKLFF.

The chain joins TRBV7-9 to TRBJ1-1; 8 positions agree with TRBD1. The CDR3 spans 15 residues. Germline loops: CDR1 SEHNR, CDR2 FQNEAQ (reference sequence). The V gene end was trimmed by 1 base and the J gene end by 6 bases; junction bases not matched to a gene: 7. The CDR3 sequence: CASSLGGQVRAEAFF. CDR3 in DNA: TGTGCCAGCAGCTTAGGGGGACAGGTTCGAGCTGAAGCTTTCTTT.

The CDR3 here is CASSAGGSGANVLTF. CDR3 coding DNA: TGTGCCAGCAGCGCAGGGGGATCTGGGGCCAACGTCCTGACTTTC. The V and J genes are TRBV9 and TRBJ2-6, with 7 bases that match TRBD1. This CDR3 region has 15 residues. The germline V gene encodes CDR1 SGDLS and CDR2 YYNGEE. With V trimmed by 3 bases and J by 1 base, 1 base remained unmatched.

The chain couples TRBV13 to TRBJ1-6, with 7 nucleotides matching TRBD1. The germline V gene encodes CDR1 PRHDT and CDR2 FYEKMQ (reference sequence). Trimming at V came to 5 bases and at J to 0 bases, leaving 13 bases not matched to a gene. The CDR3 extends over 19 amino acids. Here the CDR3 DNA reads TGTGCCAGCAGCGGAAAGGGACAGACACTCAGCTCCTATAATTCACCCCTCCACTTT. The encoded protein is CASSGKGQTLSSYNSPLHF.

The V call is TRBV10-1, the J call TRBJ2-7; tentatively, D is TRBD2 (5 bases). Trimming left V 6 bases short and J 1 base short, with 19 bases between. The CDR3 sequence is 16 residues long. From germline, CDR1 is WNHNN and CDR2 SYGVQD (reference sequence). The CDR3 nucleotides are TGCGCCAGCAGCCGGCTAGCCTCGAATCCATCCTACGAGCAGTACTTC. This codes for CASSRLASNPSYEQYF.

The chain couples TRBV14 to TRBJ2-7; D unresolved. This CDR3 is built from 13 residues. Germline lookup yields CDR1 SGHDN and CDR2 FVKESK. V lost 4 bases to trimming and J lost 2 bases, with 9 bases between them. The DNA for the CDR3 is TGTGCCAGCAGCCCACCATACACCTACGAGCAGTACTTC. Its translation: CASSPPYTYEQYF.

V gene TRBV5-1 combines with J gene TRBJ2-2; 10 bases map to TRBD2. Trimming cost V 0 bases and J 5 bases; bases outside gene matches: 4. CDR1 SGHRS and CDR2 YFSETQ come from the germline V gene. This CDR3 contains 16 residues. CDR3 DNA: TGCGCCAGCAGCTTGGAACCTAGCGGGGGAACCGGGGAGCTGTTTTTT. Translated, it gives CASSLEPSGGTGELFF.

The chain has TRBV5-1 and TRBJ1-1; D may be TRBD1 (5 bases). This CDR3 contains 13 residues. CDR1 is SGHRS, CDR2 YFSETQ, per germline. V was cut by 6 bases and J by 1 base, with 10 bases left in between. The CDR3 bases are TGCGCCAGCAAGATCCAGGGGAACACTGAAGCTTTCTTT. As protein: CASKIQGNTEAFF. Filled out from reference TRBV5-1 and TRBJ1-1, the complete variable domain reads KAGVTQTPRYLIKTRGQQVTLSCSPISGHRSVSWYQQTPGQGLQFLFEYFSETQRNKGNFPGRFSGRQFSNSRSEMNVSTLELGDSALYLCASKIQGNTEAFFGQGTRLTVV.

J is TRBJ1-1 and V is TRBV5-8; D remains ambiguous. This CDR3 comprises 16 residues. V was cut by 4 bases and J by 1 base, with 17 bases left in between. Germline V gene data show CDR1 as SGHTS and CDR2 as YDEGEE. CDR3 amino acids: CASSHRRWSQNTEAFF. CDR3 DNA sequence: TGTGCCAGCAGCCATCGTCGTTGGAGCCAGAACACTGAAGCTTTCTTT.

This clone has just a few counts. V gene TRBV11-2 combines with J gene TRBJ2-7; perhaps TRBD2 as D (6 bases). The V gene lost 1 base and the J gene lost 7 bases, with 14 bases spanning the gap. CDR3 size: 14 residues. Looked up from germline, CDR1 is SGHAT and CDR2 is FQNNGV. CDR3 loop: CASSLAGVTREQYF. The CDR3 region has the DNA TGTGCCAGCAGCTTAGCGGGAGTAACGCGGGAGCAGTACTTC.

This chain uses TRBV7-9 with TRBJ1-4; D perhaps matches TRBD1 (5 bases). Trimming left V 3 bases short and J 7 bases short, with 12 bases between. Germline values: CDR1 SEHNR, CDR2 FQNEAQ (reference sequence). CDR3 length: 14 amino acids. The DNA for the CDR3 is TGTGCCAGCAGCTTCCAGCCGGGGGGTGAAAAACTGTTTTTT. It yields the protein CASSFQPGGEKLFF.

The chain carries TRBV19 and TRBJ1-3; 7 bases are a match to TRBD1. V lost 6 bases and J lost 3; bases outside the gene matches: 8. The length of the CDR3 is 15 residues. Germline CDR1 LNHDA, CDR2 SQIVND (reference sequence). The DNA for the CDR3 is TGTGCCAGTAGCTCCACGACAGGGAATGGAAACACCATATATTTT. Translating it yields CASSSTTGNGNTIYF.

The chain combines TRBV10-3 with TRBJ1-3, with D unresolved. CDR1 is ENHRY and CDR2 is SYGVKD in the germline V gene. This CDR3 has 12 residues. Trimming stripped 5 bases from V and 8 bases from J, with 10 bases between. The CDR3 DNA reads TGTGCCATCAGTCCGGATCGGGACACCATATATTTT. Protein: CAISPDRDTIYF.

The gene calls are TRBV9 and TRBJ2-2; perhaps TRBD2 as D (7 bases). V shed 2 bases and J shed 6 bases, with 14 bases lying between them. The CDR3 totals 15 residues. CDR1 is SGDLS and CDR2 is YYNGEE in the germline V gene. The chain's CDR3 is CASSVGGAQAGELFF. The CDR3 nucleotides are TGTGCCAGCAGCGTTGGGGGGGCGCAAGCCGGGGAGCTGTTTTTT. Full variable domain (missing parts from reference TRBV9 and TRBJ2-2): DSGVTQTPKHLITATGQRVTLRCSPRSGDLSVYWYQQSLDQGLQFLIQYYNGEERAKGNILERFSAQQFPDLHSELNLSSLELGDSALYFCASSVGGAQAGELFFGEGSRLTVL.

The V call is TRBV12-3 or TRBV12-4, the J call TRBJ1-1; 9 bases are shared with TRBD1. The CDR3 sequence is 12 residues long. With V trimmed by 5 bases and J by 8 bases, 3 bases remained unmatched. CDR3 sequence: CASSQGTGEAFF. The CDR3, as DNA: TGTGCCAGCAGTCAGGGGACAGGGGAAGCTTTCTTT.

The rearrangement joins TRBV6-5 to TRBJ2-7; 13 nucleotides align to TRBD2. This CDR3 has 16 residues. J was trimmed by 2 bases and V by 1 base; bases with no gene match: 2. The germline CDR1 and CDR2 sequences are MNHEY and SVGAGI. CDR3 DNA sequence: TGTGCCAGCAGTTACTGGGGGACTAGCGGGGCCTACGAGCAGTACTTC. Translation gives CASSYWGTSGAYEQYF.

This sequence joins TRBV24-1 and TRBJ1-1; 9 bases align to TRBD1. The V segment lost 7 bases and the J segment 5 bases; nucleotides outside the gene matches: 4. The CDR3 runs 13 residues. Germline values: CDR1 KGHDR, CDR2 SFDVKD. In DNA, the CDR3 is TGTGCCACCAGGGGACAGGGAGGGACTGAAGCTTTCTTT. Encoded protein: CATRGQGGTEAFF.

The chain recombines TRBV4-1 with TRBJ1-1; a possible D gene is TRBD1 (6 bases). Trimming stripped 9 bases from V and 0 bases from J, with 20 bases between. CDR3 length: 16 residues. Germline assignment: CDR1 MGHRA and CDR2 YSYEKL. CDR3 residues: CASTGLGWLMNTEAFF. The CDR3 DNA is TGCGCCAGTACAGGGTTAGGGTGGTTAATGAACACTGAAGCTTTCTTT.

The V and J genes are TRBV27 and TRBJ2-1; possibly TRBD1 for D (6 bases). This CDR3 has 14 amino acids. With 3 bases removed from V and 5 bases from J, the gap between germline ends came to 11 bases. Germline V gene data show CDR1 as MNHEY and CDR2 as SMNVEV (reference sequence). CDR3: CASSFRGDNNEQFF. The CDR3, as DNA: TGTGCCAGCAGTTTTAGAGGGGACAACAATGAGCAGTTCTTC.

This chain uses TRBV19 with TRBJ2-2, with 9 bases that match TRBD2. CDR1 is LNHDA, CDR2 SQIVND, per germline (reference sequence). The length of the CDR3 is 16 residues. V shed 3 bases, J shed 4 bases, and the junction held 6 bases outside the gene matches. The CDR3 DNA sequence: TGTGCCAGTAGTATGAGGCTAGCGGGACCCACCGGGGAGCTGTTTTTT. It yields the protein CASSMRLAGPTGELFF.